Presented here are 9 T cell receptor beta chains from one specimen sequenced in a study of identical twins. Using its own MiXCR run on the 5' RACE reads, TCRdb lists one record per CDR3 protein. Here the sample spans about 200,000 distinct CDR3 sequences, around 8.1% being singletons. This sample also belongs to another study, concerning yellow fever vaccine responses in identical twins.

Sequenced sample: memory (CD45RO+) T cells sorted from blood. The receptors here all came from a young woman in good health.

This clonotype was counted a few times. The V gene is TRBV6-1, the J gene TRBJ2-5, with 8 bases matching TRBD2. Trimming removed 6 bases from V and 5 bases from J; junction bases left unmatched: 5. The CDR3 is made up of 13 amino acids. Germline values: CDR1 MNHNS, CDR2 SASEGT. Written as DNA, the CDR3 is TGTGCCAGCAGGATAGCGGGGACCGAGACCCAGTACTTC. Its translation: CASRIAGTETQYF.

The table lists this clonotype with a few counts. This chain joins TRBV20-1 and TRBJ2-5; D may be TRBD1 or TRBD2 (5 bases each). V lost 2 bases and J 5 bases, leaving 6 bases between the germline ends. The CDR3 runs 11 residues. From germline, CDR1 is DFQATT and CDR2 SNEGSKA (reference sequence). The DNA for the CDR3 is TGCAGTGCTAGATGGGGGGAGACCCAGTACTTC. This encodes CSARWGETQYF.

This clonotype appeared a few times. Sequence at one end of the junction differs from germline and may be a read error. The CDR3 nucleotides are TGCAGTACTAGCGTGGGAGATTCGAGCACTGAAGCTTTCTTT. Its protein is CSTSVGDSSTEAFF. This chain connects TRBV20-1 to TRBJ1-1; D call uncertain. Germline loops: CDR1 DFQATT, CDR2 SNEGSKA (reference sequence). CDR3 size: 14 residues.

This clonotype was seen repeatedly, ten times or more. V and J are TRBV12-3 or TRBV12-4 and TRBJ2-1; 10 nucleotides align to TRBD2. There are 16 residues in the CDR3. V lost 6 bases, J lost 9 bases, and 14 bases stayed unmatched. CDR3 nucleotides: TGTGCCAGCAGAGGGGGGATTGCTAGCGGGGGTGCTGAGCAGTTCTTC. It encodes CASRGGIASGGAEQFF.

The genes are TRBV9 and TRBJ2-5; D may be TRBD1 (6 bases). The CDR3 runs to 14 residues. Trimming left V 3 bases short and J 2 bases short, with 11 bases between. Looked up from germline, CDR1 is SGDLS and CDR2 is YYNGEE. CDR3 sequence reads: CASSGRTVQETQYF. The DNA of the CDR3 is TGTGCCAGCAGCGGACGGACAGTTCAAGAGACCCAGTACTTC.

At least ten counts were recorded for this clonotype. The gene calls are TRBV9 and TRBJ2-3; D unclear. Germline CDR1 and CDR2: SGDLS and YYNGEE. The CDR3 extends over 16 amino acids. Trimming removed 3 bases from V and 2 bases from J, with 16 bases in between. In DNA form, the CDR3 reads TGTGCCAGCAGCGCTCTACTACGCCCATCCACAGATACGCAGTATTTT. Translated: CASSALLRPSTDTQYF.

The table lists this clonotype with many counts. CDR3 sequence reads: CASSYDRDTQYF. The DNA of the CDR3 is TGTGCCAGCAGCTACGACAGGGATACGCAGTATTTT. The rearrangement links TRBV7-2 to TRBJ2-3; possibly TRBD1 for D (6 bases). The germline gives CDR1 SGHTA, CDR2 FQGNSA. V was clipped by 4 bases and J by 6 bases, with 8 bases between them. This CDR3 spans 12 amino acids.

This clonotype was detected a few times. This chain links TRBV15 with TRBJ2-7; the match to TRBD2 covers 12 bases. The CDR3 is made up of 18 amino acids. Germline trimming cut 3 bases from V and 4 bases from J; bases unmatched to any gene: 13. The germline gives CDR1 LNHNV, CDR2 YYDKDF (reference sequence). CDR3 protein: CATSSRTSGKKGAYEQYF. CDR3 nucleotides: TGTGCCACCAGCAGCAGGACTAGCGGGAAGAAGGGAGCGTACGAGCAGTACTTC. The full variable domain, with the rest looked up from reference TRBV15 and TRBJ2-7, is DAMVIQNPRYQVTQFGKPVTLSCSQTLNHNVMYWYQQKSSQAPKLLFHYYDKDFNNEADTPDNFQSRRPNTSFCFLDIRSPGLGDTAMYLCATSSRTSGKKGAYEQYFGPGTRLTVT.

This rearrangement joins TRBV7-9 to TRBJ2-7; 11 nucleotides line up with TRBD1. The length of the CDR3 is 15 residues. Germline V gene lookup returns CDR1 SEHNR and CDR2 FQNEAQ (reference sequence). V gave up 1 base and J gave up 5 bases; unmatched junction bases: 4. The CDR3 DNA reads TGTGCCAGCAGCTTAGGCCCGGGACAGGGGGACGAGCAGTACTTC. It encodes CASSLGPGQGDEQYF.